The sequence of this T cell receptor (beta chain) was determined in a study of blood T cell repertoires in COVID-19. This CDR3 spans 14 amino acids. CDR1 and CDR2 from the germline V gene are LGHNA and YNFKEQ. Trimming shortened V by 1 base and J by 4 bases, and 9 bases separated the two germline ends. This table comes from immunoSEQ multiplex PCR, and its TCRdb copy is limited to in-frame clones, with some not included. Of approximately 210,000 clones listed, 81% are singletons. This receptor was taken from a woman aged 45 to 65 with acute COVID-19. The sample taken for sequencing was PBMCs or T cells enriched from blood (not recorded which). This chain joins TRBV4-2 and TRBJ2-3; possibly TRBD2 for D (7 bases). This CDR3 is CASSQVGGADTQYF. The DNA for the CDR3 is TGTGCCAGCAGCCAAGTAGGGGGGGCAGATACGCAGTATTTT.